This TCR beta chain was documented in a study of cytomegalovirus exposure and HLA in healthy donors. Study findings and constraints: A link between a missense DCLRE1C variant and TCR beta V- and J-gene trimming emerged from a later analysis.

PCR used 60 Vbeta primers and 13 Jbeta primers. Using immunoSEQ multiplex PCR, the repertoire was profiled, and TCRdb retains in-frame clones only, with some absent. Counted here are about 150,000 clones, roughly 81% occurring once; the ten biggest clones make up around 2.5%. The CDR3 totals 11 residues. Germline V gene sequence: CDR1 SNHLY, CDR2 FYNNEI. Trimming left V 6 bases short and J 4 bases short, with 7 bases between. This clone was detected once. Its antigen remains unidentified. Distinct nucleotide sequences in the sample also encode this CDR3. The donors, nominally healthy at sampling, likely had unrecorded immune exposures.

The sequence derives from a man aged 25 to 45 in good health and CMV-seropositive. The chain links TRBV2 to TRBJ2-7, with D perhaps TRBD1 (5 bases). The sequencing input was PBMCs. The CDR3 DNA sequence: TGTGCCAGCAGGGGGCTTTACGAGCAGTACTTC. Protein: CASRGLYEQYF.